These T cell receptor beta chains were read from a single sample in a study of T cell changes during pregnancy in multiple sclerosis. Using immunoSEQ multiplex PCR, the repertoire was profiled, and TCRdb retains in-frame clones only, with some absent. The table has roughly 90,000 clones, approximately 90% seen once; the top ten hold under 0.95%. The source material was peripheral blood, sampled before pregnancy. Receptors originate from a female donor with multiple sclerosis, enrolled in a pregnancy study. The CDR3 runs from the conserved cysteine through the conserved F or W. Each record gives: clone size, V gene, J gene, D gene, CDR3 protein, CDR3 DNA. A D gene is named only where the DNA matches it firmly. The size entry is marked missing in some rows and otherwise reads once, few, many or a size class.

abundance: -; v_gene: TRBV19; j_gene: TRBJ2-5; d_gene: TRBD1; CDR3aa: CASSHRGGETQYF; CDR3nt: TGTGCCAGTAGTCACAGGGGTGGGGAGACCCAGTACTTC
abundance: -; v_gene: TRBV6-4; j_gene: TRBJ2-1; d_gene: TRBD2; CDR3aa: CASSDSGGFYNEQFF; CDR3nt: TGTGCCAGCAGTGACTCGGGGGGGTTCTACAATGAGCAGTTCTTC
abundance: -; v_gene: TRBV5-5; j_gene: TRBJ2-5; d_gene: TRBD2; CDR3aa: CASSLEGSGLVETQYF; CDR3nt: TGTGCCAGCAGCTTGGAGGGTAGCGGGCTCGTAGAGACCCAGTACTTC
abundance: -; v_gene: TRBV21-1; j_gene: TRBJ1-5; d_gene: -; CDR3aa: CASSKYSGQRSNQPQHF; CDR3nt: TGTGCCAGCAGCAAATATTCGGGACAACGGAGCAATCAGCCCCAGCATTTT
abundance: -; v_gene: TRBV19; j_gene: TRBJ1-5; d_gene: TRBD1; CDR3aa: CASSIGRTGAFNQPQHF; CDR3nt: TGTGCCAGTAGTATAGGCCGGACAGGGGCCTTCAATCAGCCCCAGCATTTT
abundance: -; v_gene: TRBV18; j_gene: TRBJ1-4; d_gene: -; CDR3aa: CASSPGGKLFF; CDR3nt: TGTGCCAGCTCACCAGGAGGGAAACTGTTTTTT
abundance: -; v_gene: TRBV13; j_gene: TRBJ2-1; d_gene: TRBD2; CDR3aa: CASSPYSSGGASYNEQFF; CDR3nt: TGTGCCAGCAGCCCATACTCTAGCGGGGGGGCCTCCTACAATGAGCAGTTCTTC
abundance: -; v_gene: TRBV9; j_gene: TRBJ1-5; d_gene: -; CDR3aa: CASSVGRGLNQPQHF; CDR3nt: TGTGCCAGCAGCGTAGGCAGGGGCCTCAATCAGCCCCAGCATTTT
abundance: -; v_gene: TRBV5-1; j_gene: TRBJ2-7; d_gene: -; CDR3aa: CASSLGRVLDEQYF; CDR3nt: TGCGCCAGCAGCTTGGGGAGGGTCTTAGACGAGCAGTACTTC
abundance: -; v_gene: TRBV28; j_gene: TRBJ2-5; d_gene: -; CDR3aa: CASSSPEQTTETQYF; CDR3nt: TGTGCCAGCAGTTCCCCGGAGCAAACCACGGAGACCCAGTACTTC
abundance: -; v_gene: TRBV19; j_gene: TRBJ2-1; d_gene: TRBD1; CDR3aa: CASSPGTGNWNEQFF; CDR3nt: TGTGCCAGTAGCCCTGGGACAGGGAACTGGAATGAGCAGTTCTTC
abundance: -; v_gene: TRBV7-9; j_gene: TRBJ1-2; d_gene: -; CDR3aa: CASSPRTF; CDR3nt: TGTGCCAGCAGCCCGCGTACCTTC
abundance: -; v_gene: TRBV9; j_gene: TRBJ2-1; d_gene: -; CDR3aa: CASSVAGGSEQFF; CDR3nt: TGTGCCAGCAGCGTAGCGGGCGGGTCTGAGCAGTTCTTC
abundance: -; v_gene: TRBV10-3; j_gene: TRBJ1-1; d_gene: TRBD1; CDR3aa: CAITSGQGDGAFF; CDR3nt: TGTGCCATCACCTCGGGACAGGGGGATGGGGCTTTCTTT
abundance: -; v_gene: TRBV19; j_gene: TRBJ2-2; d_gene: TRBD2; CDR3aa: CATQRLAGGAGELFF; CDR3nt: TGTGCCACTCAGCGACTAGCGGGAGGAGCCGGGGAGCTGTTTTTT
abundance: -; v_gene: TRBV4-2; j_gene: TRBJ2-3; d_gene: TRBD1; CDR3aa: CASSGRTGGGEGTDTQYF; CDR3nt: TGTGCCAGCAGCGGACGGACAGGGGGCGGTGAAGGCACAGATACGCAGTATTTT
abundance: few; v_gene: TRBV27; j_gene: TRBJ1-5; d_gene: -; CDR3aa: CASSSGISNQPQHF; CDR3nt: TGTGCCAGCAGTTCCGGGATTAGCAATCAGCCCCAGCATTTT
abundance: -; v_gene: TRBV4-3; j_gene: TRBJ2-1; d_gene: TRBD2; CDR3aa: CASSQERGLAGGYNEQFF; CDR3nt: TGCGCCAGCAGCCAAGAGAGGGGGCTAGCGGGGGGCTACAATGAGCAGTTCTTC